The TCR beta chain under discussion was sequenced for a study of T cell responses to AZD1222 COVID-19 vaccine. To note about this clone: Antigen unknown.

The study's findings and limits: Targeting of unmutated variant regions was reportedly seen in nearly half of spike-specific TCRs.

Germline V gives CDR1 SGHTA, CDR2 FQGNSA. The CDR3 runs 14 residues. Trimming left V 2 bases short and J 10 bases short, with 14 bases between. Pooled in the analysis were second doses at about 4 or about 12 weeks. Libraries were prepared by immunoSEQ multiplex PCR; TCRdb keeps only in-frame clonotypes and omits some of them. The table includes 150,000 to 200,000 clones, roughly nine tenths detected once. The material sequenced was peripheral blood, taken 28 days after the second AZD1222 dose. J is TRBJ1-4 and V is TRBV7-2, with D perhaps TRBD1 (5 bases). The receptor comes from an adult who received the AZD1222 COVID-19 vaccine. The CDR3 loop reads CASSLPSEGRKLFF. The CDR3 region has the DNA TGTGCCAGCAGCTTACCGTCAGAGGGGAGAAAACTGTTTTTT.